Here is one T cell receptor beta chain with its context. The CDR3 totals 16 residues. Germline-derived CDR1 and CDR2 are SNHLY and FYNNEI. Germline trimming cut 4 bases from V and 2 bases from J; bases unmatched to any gene: 6. These data come from a study of PD-L1 blockade in urothelial cancer. Here immunoSEQ multiplex PCR was the method, and the copy in TCRdb shows in-frame clones only, minus some. The sample shows tens of thousands of clones, around 90% of them seen only once. Stated time point: pretreatment peripheral blood. This clonotype was obtained from a man between 60 and 75 years old with urothelial cancer. The source was PBMCs, collected around atezolizumab (anti-PD-L1) treatment. The chain links TRBV2 to TRBJ2-3; 10 bases align to TRBD1. For the CDR3, the DNA is TGTGCCAGCAGTGCCGGGACAGGGGCTTACACAGATACGCAGTATTTT. It codes for CASSAGTGAYTDTQYF.